This is a list of T cell receptor beta chains from one sample in a study of T cell repertoires in cytomegalovirus infection. TCRdb analysed the reads with MiXCR anew, one entry per CDR3 protein. The sample holds about a million distinct CDR3 sequences, roughly 31% seen once. Which antigens these TCRs recognize remains unknown. The sample consisted of cultured CD8+ T cells from PBMCs, taken from culture after CMV antigen stimulation. The receptors were sampled from a human donor in good health (CMV status not recorded). Some clones in this sample may be carry-over from other donors' samples. The CDR3 runs from the conserved cysteine through the conserved F or W. A D gene is named only where the DNA matches it firmly. Size is omitted from some rows. Given values are once, few, many or a class for expanded clones.

D,size,J,V,DNA,CDR3
TRBD1,.,TRBJ2-1,TRBV9,TGTGCCAGCAGCCAGGACAGGGGTTGGAATGAGCAGTTCTTC,CASSQDRGWNEQFF
.,few,TRBJ1-6,TRBV28,TGTGCCGCCCAGGAGGGAGTCGGCTATAATTCACCCCTCCACTTT,CAAQEGVGYNSPLHF
.,many,TRBJ2-2,TRBV7-6,TGTGCCAGCAGCTTAGCGTGGCAGCCGAACACCGGGGAGCTGTTTTTT,CASSLAWQPNTGELFF
.,.,TRBJ2-1,TRBV6-5,TGTGCCAGCAGTGGTTCCGGGACTTTCAATGAGCAGTTCTTC,CASSGSGTFNEQFF
TRBD2,few,TRBJ2-2,TRBV12-3/TRBV12-4,TGTGCCAGCAGCCCTCCGGGACTAGTAGGCACCGGGGAGCTGTTTTTT,CASSPPGLVGTGELFF
TRBD1,.,TRBJ1-4,TRBV6-6,TGTGCCAGCAGGTTACAGGGGTCTAATGAAAAACTGTTTTTT,CASRLQGSNEKLFF
TRBD1,.,TRBJ2-3,TRBV7-4,TGTGCCGGCTTAGGACAGGGGGCGGATACGCAGTATTTT,CAGLGQGADTQYF
TRBD1,.,TRBJ2-1,TRBV2,TGTGCCAGTCCCGGGACAGACTACAATGAGCAGTTCTTC,CASPGTDYNEQFF
.,few,TRBJ1-5,TRBV19,TGTGCCAGTAGTACTTTGGGCAATCAGCCCCAGCATTTT,CASSTLGNQPQHF
.,.,TRBJ2-2,TRBV4-1,TGCGCCAGCAGCCCAAACAGGGACACCGGGGAGCTGTTTTTT,CASSPNRDTGELFF
TRBD1,.,TRBJ2-3,TRBV6-2/TRBV6-3,TGTGCCAGCAAAAGGACAGGGATCACAGATACGCAGTATTTT,CASKRTGITDTQYF
.,.,TRBJ1-1,TRBV6-6,TGTGCCAGCCTCGAGTCTTTCTTT,CASLESFF
TRBD2,.,TRBJ2-1,TRBV2,TGTGCCATCCCTCCTACTAGCGGGGGGCCCTACAATGAGCAGTTCTTC,CAIPPTSGGPYNEQFF
.,.,TRBJ2-2,TRBV6-5,TGTGCCAGCAGTTACGTCGCGGGTAACACCGGGGAGCTGTTTTTT,CASSYVAGNTGELFF
.,many,TRBJ2-1,TRBV12-3/TRBV12-4,TGTGCCAGCAGTCCCTACCGCGGAACTAGCTCCTACAATGAGCAGTTCTTC,CASSPYRGTSSYNEQFF
.,.,TRBJ1-1,TRBV27,TGTGCCAGCACCCCGGACCTGAACACTGAAGCTTTCTTT,CASTPDLNTEAFF
TRBD2,.,TRBJ2-1,TRBV20-1,TGCAGTGCTAGTTCGAGCGGGGGGGCCATGGGTGAGCAGTTCTTC,CSASSSGGAMGEQFF
TRBD2,.,TRBJ2-1,TRBV2,TGTGCCAGCAGGATCAGCGGGGGATCCTACAATGAGCAGTTCTTC,CASRISGGSYNEQFF
.,.,TRBJ1-2,TRBV6-6,TGTGCCAGCAGTTACTCTTCCTATGCAGAGAACTATGGCTACACCTTC,CASSYSSYAENYGYTF
TRBD2,.,TRBJ2-2,TRBV29-1,TGCAGCGTTGATACGGGGGGGGCAAGTACCGGGGAGCTGTTTTTT,CSVDTGGASTGELFF
.,.,TRBJ2-1,TRBV4-1,TGCGCCAGCAGCCAGCTTGCTGGGATAGCTTCGCATGAGCAGTTCTTC,CASSQLAGIASHEQFF
.,.,TRBJ1-3,TRBV6-6,TGTGCCAGCAGTTATAATTTCGGGTGGGACACCATATATTTT,CASSYNFGWDTIYF
TRBD2,.,TRBJ2-1,TRBV4-3,TGCGCCAGCAGCCAATCTAGAGACGGCGGGGGGTCCAATGAGCAGTTCTTC,CASSQSRDGGGSNEQFF
TRBD1,.,TRBJ1-6,TRBV2,TGTGCCAGCAACCTACAGGGGAACCATAATTCACCCCTCCACTTT,CASNLQGNHNSPLHF
TRBD1,.,TRBJ2-3,TRBV5-5,TGTGCCAGCAGCCCTTGGGTTACCCGACAGGGGGCATTCGCTGCTACAGATACGCAGTATTTT,CASSPWVTRQGAFAATDTQYF
.,.,TRBJ2-1,TRBV15,TGTGCCACCAGCAGAGAGGGGACGAGGAATGAGCAGTTCTTC,CATSREGTRNEQFF
TRBD1,many,TRBJ2-1,TRBV7-6,TGTGCCAGCAGCGTTCGGGCGGCTGGACAGGGGACTTTGTTTGGGAGTGAGCAGTTCTTC,CASSVRAAGQGTLFGSEQFF
.,.,TRBJ1-6,TRBV5-4,TGTGCCAGCAGCTTGGGCCCGGGGGACCGTTCACCCCTCCACTTT,CASSLGPGDRSPLHF
TRBD1,.,TRBJ1-2,TRBV20-1,TGCAGTGCTAGAGATTGGTTAGGGGAAGGACAGGGGAGTGGTGGCTACACCTTC,CSARDWLGEGQGSGGYTF
.,.,TRBJ1-1,TRBV11-2,TGTGCCAGCAGCTTTCCCCCCCCGCGTGGGAACACTGAAGCTTTCTTT,CASSFPPPRGNTEAFF
TRBD1,.,TRBJ1-5,TRBV7-9,TGTGCCAGCAGCCCGGGACAGCACCAAGGTCAGCCCCAGCATTTT,CASSPGQHQGQPQHF
.,.,TRBJ2-3,TRBV19,TGTGCCAGTAGTATGTCAGGAGACACAGATACGCAGTATTTT,CASSMSGDTDTQYF
TRBD1,many,TRBJ1-1,TRBV19,TGTGCCAGCAGCACAACAGGGGGGACTGAAGCTTTCTTT,CASSTTGGTEAFF
TRBD1,few,TRBJ1-1,TRBV29-1,TGCAGCGTTCCCCACAGGGGCACTGAAGCTTTCTTT,CSVPHRGTEAFF
.,.,TRBJ1-1,TRBV6-1,TGTGCCAGTAAATTCCCAGGGAGTGAAGCTTTCTTT,CASKFPGSEAFF
.,few,TRBJ2-1,TRBV4-1,TGCGCCAGCAGCCAAGGAACCGGGCAGTTCTTC,CASSQGTGQFF
.,few,TRBJ2-7,TRBV19,TGTGCCAGTAGTATTACCCTCCTCGGGCAGGATAGCTCCTACGAGCAGTACTTC,CASSITLLGQDSSYEQYF
TRBD2,many,TRBJ2-3,TRBV7-2,TGTGCCAGCAGCTTAGGAGGCGGGGGGGCCAGAGATACGCAGTATTTT,CASSLGGGGARDTQYF
TRBD2,.,TRBJ2-1,TRBV20-1,TGCAGTGCTAGAGATCGATTAGCGGGGGACTACAATGAGCAGTTCTTC,CSARDRLAGDYNEQFF
TRBD1,.,TRBJ2-7,TRBV7-4,TGTGCCAGCAGCACAGCGAAGACGACAGGGTGGTCCTACGAGCAGTACTTC,CASSTAKTTGWSYEQYF
.,few,TRBJ1-5,TRBV2,TGTGCCAGCAGTGACTTGGGGATTGATCAGCCCCAGCATTTT,CASSDLGIDQPQHF